These T cell receptor beta chains were read from a single sample in a study of resident and recirculating memory T cells in vitiligo. The data were produced by immunoSEQ multiplex PCR, yet TCRdb's version contains in-frame clones alone and is incomplete. The table shows 75,000 to 85,000 clones, with about 92% occurring only once. The specimen sequenced was blood. These receptors were taken from a male donor with vitiligo. Each CDR3 is given with its conserved first and last residue. A D gene is named only where the DNA matches it firmly. Only part of the rows carry a size: once, few, many, or a class if the clone is expanded.

TRBD1,TRBJ2-7,once,TRBV9,CASSAGTGDRYF,TGTGCCAGCAGCGCCGGGACAGGGGATAGGTACTTC
.,TRBJ2-2,.,TRBV6-4,CASSDSREGDTGELFF,TGTGCCAGCAGTGACTCAAGGGAGGGGGACACCGGGGAGCTGTTTTTT
.,TRBJ1-2,.,TRBV6-5,CASSQDRSLYGYTF,TGTGCCAGCAGCCAAGACAGGTCCCTATATGGCTACACCTTC
TRBD1,TRBJ2-1,once,TRBV6-1,CASLWTGGYNEQFF,TGTGCCAGCCTGTGGACAGGAGGTTACAATGAGCAGTTCTTC
.,TRBJ2-5,.,TRBV6-1,CASSAEGETQYF,TGTGCCAGCAGTGCGGAGGGAGAGACCCAGTACTTC
TRBD1,TRBJ1-5,.,TRBV7-2,CASSLDRGQPQHF,TGTGCCAGCAGCTTGGACAGGGGGCAGCCCCAGCATTTT
TRBD2,TRBJ2-7,.,TRBV7-2,CASSPRGLAYEQYF,TGTGCCAGCAGCCCACGGGGACTAGCCTACGAGCAGTACTTC
.,TRBJ2-7,once,TRBV23-1,CAIPRGTYYEQYF,TGCGCCATCCCTCGGGGTACCTACTACGAGCAGTACTTC
.,TRBJ1-4,.,TRBV18,CASSPGLGSEKLFF,TGTGCCAGCTCACCAGGACTGGGGAGTGAAAAACTGTTTTTT
.,TRBJ1-1,.,TRBV28,CASSSSMNTEAFF,TGTGCCAGCAGTTCATCAATGAACACTGAAGCTTTCTTT
.,TRBJ2-7,.,TRBV6-1,CASSEATVAGYEQYF,TGTGCCAGCAGTGAGGCTACGGTGGCAGGTTACGAGCAGTACTTC
TRBD1,TRBJ2-7,.,TRBV28,CASAHSRQGRFYEQYF,TGTGCCAGCGCTCATTCTCGACAGGGACGATTCTACGAGCAGTACTTC
.,TRBJ1-1,.,TRBV4-1,CASSLEAQNTEAFF,TGCGCCAGCAGCCTTGAGGCACAGAACACTGAAGCTTTCTTT
.,TRBJ1-2,.,TRBV18,CASSPNEGVISPNYGYTF,TGTGCCAGCTCACCAAATGAAGGGGTAATAAGTCCTAACTATGGCTACACCTTC
TRBD2,TRBJ2-3,.,TRBV5-1,CASSPTSGRPSTDTQYF,TGCGCCAGCAGCCCCACTAGCGGGAGGCCCTCCACAGATACGCAGTATTTT
TRBD2,TRBJ2-7,.,TRBV9,CASSVDARGRAPEQYF,TGTGCCAGCAGCGTAGATGCCCGCGGGAGGGCCCCCGAGCAGTACTTC
TRBD1,TRBJ2-2,few,TRBV29-1,CSVTGTGMTGELFF,TGCAGCGTCACCGGGACAGGGATGACCGGGGAGCTGTTTTTT
TRBD2,TRBJ2-5,.,TRBV2,CASSEGTSAYQETQYF,TGTGCCAGCAGTGAAGGGACTAGCGCGTACCAAGAGACCCAGTACTTC
TRBD1,TRBJ1-2,.,TRBV30,CAWVPGQGNYGYTF,TGTGCCTGGGTCCCGGGACAGGGAAACTATGGCTACACCTTC
TRBD2,TRBJ2-5,.,TRBV10-1,CASSEGSGGQETQYF,TGCGCCAGCAGTGAGGGTAGCGGGGGTCAAGAGACCCAGTACTTC
TRBD2,TRBJ2-7,.,TRBV6-5,CASGRGGLDEQYF,TGTGCCAGCGGGAGGGGCGGCCTGGACGAGCAGTACTTC
.,TRBJ2-3,.,TRBV7-6,CASSLPYRRAGSDTQYF,TGTGCCAGCAGCTTGCCCTACCGGAGGGCCGGGTCAGATACGCAGTATTTT
.,TRBJ2-5,.,TRBV5-1,CASSPLPGPGGGETQYF,TGCGCCAGCAGCCCCCTCCCGGGACCCGGGGGTGGAGAGACCCAGTACTTC
.,TRBJ1-5,.,TRBV28,CASVGADQPQHF,TGTGCCAGCGTTGGGGCGGATCAGCCCCAGCATTTT
TRBD2,TRBJ2-4,.,TRBV13,CASSPGAYREGAVTKNIQYF,TGTGCCAGCAGCCCCGGTGCGTATAGGGAGGGCGCGGTAACCAAAAACATTCAGTACTTC
TRBD1,TRBJ2-3,.,TRBV5-1,CASSLNPGQGHTDTQYF,TGCGCCAGCAGCTTAAACCCCGGACAGGGCCACACAGATACGCAGTATTTT
.,TRBJ2-5,.,TRBV6-6,CASSYSFAGQETQYF,TGTGCCAGCAGTTACTCGTTCGCGGGGCAAGAGACCCAGTACTTC
.,TRBJ2-2,.,TRBV11-1,CASRREYTGELFF,TGTGCCAGCAGGAGGGAGTACACCGGGGAGCTGTTTTTT
TRBD2,TRBJ2-3,.,TRBV28,CASSLSSGSWADTQYF,TGTGCCAGCAGTTTATCTAGCGGGAGTTGGGCGGATACGCAGTATTTT
.,TRBJ2-1,.,TRBV9,CASSVGGGPGTNEQFF,TGTGCCAGCAGCGTAGGAGGAGGGCCAGGAACCAATGAGCAGTTCTTC
.,TRBJ2-1,.,TRBV6-4,CASSLDSTNEQFF,TGTGCCAGCTCCCTTGACAGTACCAATGAGCAGTTCTTC
TRBD2,TRBJ2-7,.,TRBV13,CASSNWWVGRGTTGGPSSEQYF,TGTGCCAGCAGCAACTGGTGGGTGGGGCGTGGGACCACGGGAGGGCCCTCGAGTGAGCAGTACTTC
.,TRBJ1-5,once,TRBV28,CASSSDSYSNQPQHF,TGTGCCAGCAGTTCAGACAGTTATAGCAATCAGCCCCAGCATTTT
.,TRBJ1-1,once,TRBV14,CASSPLGMPEAFF,TGTGCCAGCAGCCCACTAGGTATGCCTGAAGCTTTCTTT
.,TRBJ2-7,.,TRBV4-2,CASSQTPDSSYEQYF,TGTGCCAGCAGCCAGACTCCGGACAGCTCCTACGAGCAGTACTTC
TRBD1,TRBJ2-7,.,TRBV10-3,CAISGGTGDYEQYF,TGTGCCATCAGTGGGGGGACAGGGGACTACGAGCAGTACTTC
TRBD1,TRBJ2-1,.,TRBV10-3,CATQDRGTGNEQFF,TGTGCCACCCAGGACAGGGGTACGGGCAATGAGCAGTTCTTC
.,TRBJ1-1,.,TRBV18,CASSQKGERTEAFF,TGTGCCAGCTCACAAAAGGGGGAGCGGACTGAAGCTTTCTTT
.,TRBJ2-5,.,TRBV27,CASSLVGGTETQYF,TGTGCCAGCAGTTTGGTAGGGGGTACAGAGACCCAGTACTTC
TRBD2,TRBJ2-2,.,TRBV4-1,CASSQFPLIAGVAGLVPGELFF,TGCGCCAGCAGCCAGTTCCCGTTGATAGCGGGAGTTGCGGGACTGGTCCCCGGGGAGCTGTTTTTT
.,TRBJ2-7,.,TRBV7-9,CASSPRETSYEQYF,TGTGCCAGCAGCCCCCGTGAGACATCCTACGAGCAGTACTTC
TRBD2,TRBJ2-1,.,TRBV19,CATRDGPSGYNEQFF,TGTGCCACTAGGGACGGTCCTAGCGGTTACAATGAGCAGTTCTTC
.,TRBJ2-3,.,TRBV18,CASSPPGGGPNTDTQYF,TGTGCCAGCTCACCACCGGGGGGTGGGCCCAACACAGATACGCAGTATTTT
TRBD1,TRBJ1-2,.,TRBV6-6,CASSSVNPTGDGYTF,TGTGCCAGCAGTTCCGTAAACCCGACAGGGGACGGCTACACCTTC
.,TRBJ2-2,.,TRBV28,CASRRVTGELFF,TGTGCCAGCAGGAGGGTCACCGGGGAGCTGTTTTTT
.,TRBJ2-1,.,TRBV7-8,CASSLDFLYRNEQFF,TGTGCCAGCAGCTTAGACTTCCTCTACCGGAATGAGCAGTTCTTC
.,TRBJ2-7,few,TRBV7-2,CASSSLRDYEQYF,TGTGCCAGCAGCTCTCTTCGGGACTACGAGCAGTACTTC
.,TRBJ2-2,.,TRBV27,CASSSSGELFF,TGTGCCAGCAGTTCCTCCGGGGAGCTGTTTTTT
TRBD2,TRBJ2-3,.,TRBV27,CASSLLLAGGVDTQYF,TGTGCCAGCAGTTTACTACTAGCGGGAGGGGTAGATACGCAGTATTTT
TRBD1,TRBJ1-1,.,TRBV27,CASSTGPGTGMNTEAFF,TGTGCCAGCAGTACCGGTCCCGGGACAGGAATGAACACTGAAGCTTTCTTT
.,TRBJ2-3,.,TRBV28,CASSPGGATDTQYF,TGTGCCAGCAGCCCCGGGGGTGCCACAGATACGCAGTATTTT